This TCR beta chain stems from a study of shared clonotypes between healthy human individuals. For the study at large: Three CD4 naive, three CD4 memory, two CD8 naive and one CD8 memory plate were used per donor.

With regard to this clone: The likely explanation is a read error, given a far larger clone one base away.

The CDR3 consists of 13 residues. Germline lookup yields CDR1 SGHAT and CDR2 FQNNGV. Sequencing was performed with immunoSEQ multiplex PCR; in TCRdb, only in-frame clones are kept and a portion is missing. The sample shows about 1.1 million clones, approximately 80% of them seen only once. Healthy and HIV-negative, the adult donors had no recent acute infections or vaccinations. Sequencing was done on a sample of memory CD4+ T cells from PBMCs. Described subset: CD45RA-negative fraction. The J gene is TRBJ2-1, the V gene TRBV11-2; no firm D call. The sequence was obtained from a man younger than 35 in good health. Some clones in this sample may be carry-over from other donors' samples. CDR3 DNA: TGTACCAGCAGCTCCAACCCAATGGGCGGGCAGTTCTTC. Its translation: CTSSSNPMGGQFF.